The 13 T cell receptor beta chains below were found in one sample sequenced in a study of radiation and T cells in renal cell carcinoma (dated by TCRdb to the early 2020s). The meaning of the sample's time point label: blood 2 weeks post-SBRT. The treatment or condition label for this specimen denotes: 15 Gy SBRT to primary tumor, nephrectomy 4 weeks later. Library preparation was by the immunoSEQ multiplex PCR assay. TCRdb's version of the immuneACCESS table is confined to in-frame rearrangements and falls short of the full clone set. An unresolved V gene accounts for under half of the shortfall where checked; the remainder is of unknown origin. The table for this sample lists 60,000 to 65,000 clones; roughly 72% of them were counted only once. The leading ten clones occupy about 7% of the sample. Sequencing was performed on blood, taken from a patient whose treatment included radiotherapy and nephrectomy. Source of these receptors: a man aged 55 to 70 with renal cell carcinoma.

The V gene is TRBV6-5, the J gene TRBJ2-5, with 8 bases identical to TRBD2. V shed 4 bases, J shed 2 bases, and the junction held 9 bases outside the gene matches. This CDR3 has 16 amino acids. CDR1 is MNHEY, CDR2 SVGAGI, per germline. CDR3 sequence reads: CASSSVSGGGQETQYF. The CDR3 DNA follows: TGTGCCAGCAGTTCGGTCAGCGGGGGCGGTCAAGAGACCCAGTACTTC.

This clone came up a few times. The rearrangement uses TRBV6-1 and TRBJ1-5; a weak D match, TRBD1 (6 bases). This CDR3 spans 17 amino acids. CDR1 and CDR2 (germline): MNHNS, SASEGT. Trimming pared 4 bases from V and 2 bases from J, leaving 18 bases between. As DNA, the CDR3 is TGTGCCAGCAGTGGAAGTCGCAGGGGATCTGGCAATCAGCCCCAGCATTTT. Translated: CASSGSRRGSGNQPQHF.

The chain carries TRBV5-5 and TRBJ1-4; 8 nucleotides match TRBD1. V gave up 0 bases and J gave up 9 bases; unmatched junction bases: 4. Germline V gene sequence: CDR1 SGHKS, CDR2 YYEKEE (reference sequence). The CDR3 consists of 14 residues. CDR3 nucleotides: TGTGCCAGCAGCTTGGAAGGGACAGGAAAAAAACTGTTTTTT. Its protein product is CASSLEGTGKKLFF.

This chain connects TRBV11-2 to TRBJ2-3, with D possibly being TRBD2 (7 bases). Germline CDR1 SGHAT, CDR2 FQNNGV. The CDR3 is made up of 19 amino acids. Deletions cut 4 bases from V and 3 bases from J, with 26 bases between. The CDR3 DNA is TGTGCCAGCAGCTGGTCCCCTATTCAGGGGAGGGCCGAGACAGATACGCAGTATTTT. Protein product: CASSWSPIQGRAETDTQYF.

The chain couples TRBV7-2 to TRBJ2-7, with 12 bases matching TRBD2. The junction had 5 bases not matched to a gene; V was cut back by 3 bases and J by 2 bases. The CDR3 runs 16 residues. Looked up from germline, CDR1 is SGHTA and CDR2 is FQGNSA. Written as DNA, the CDR3 is TGTGCCAGCAGCTTTCTAGCGGGGGGGTTGGCCTACGAGCAGTACTTC. It is translated as CASSFLAGGLAYEQYF. Based on the CDR3 plus reference TRBV7-2 and TRBJ2-7, the full variable domain is GAGVSQSPSNKVTEKGKDVELRCDPISGHTALYWYRQSLGQGLEFLIYFQGNSAPDKSGLPSDRFSAERTGGSVSTLTIQRTQQEDSAVYLCASSFLAGGLAYEQYFGPGTRLTVT.

This clone appeared a single time. The chain employs TRBV6-1 and TRBJ2-1, with 8 positions matching TRBD2. J gave up 4 bases and V 2 bases, and 4 bases lay outside the gene matches. CDR1 is MNHNS and CDR2 is SASEGT in the germline V gene. The CDR3 is made up of 15 amino acids. The CDR3 region is CASSEPGLVYNEQFF. In DNA, the CDR3 is TGTGCCAGCAGTGAACCGGGACTAGTTTACAATGAGCAGTTCTTC.

This clone was detected only once. This chain links TRBV28 with TRBJ2-5; D is unresolved. The CDR3 has 14 amino acids. V lost 3 bases and J lost 4, with 12 bases in between. Per germline, CDR1 MDHEN and CDR2 SYDVKM. This CDR3 reads CASSLPQMGETQYF. The CDR3 coding sequence is TGTGCCAGCAGTTTGCCCCAAATGGGAGAGACCCAGTACTTC.

J is TRBJ2-3 and V is TRBV15, with D perhaps matching TRBD2 (5 bases). Germline V gene lookup returns CDR1 LNHNV and CDR2 YYDKDF (reference sequence). Trimming left V 0 bases short and J 5 bases short, with 12 bases between. The CDR3 is 15 residues long. The CDR3 spells CATSRDGSAGDTQYF. As DNA, the CDR3 is TGTGCCACCAGCAGAGATGGGTCGGCGGGAGATACGCAGTATTTT.

This chain links TRBV14 with TRBJ2-5; TRBD2 matches 15 bases. V lost 4 bases and J lost 4; bases outside the gene matches: 1. Germline V gene data show CDR1 as SGHDN and CDR2 as FVKESK. There are 15 residues in the CDR3. CDR3 sequence: CASSPGLAGGETQYF. As DNA, the CDR3 is TGTGCCAGCAGCCCGGGACTAGCGGGGGGAGAGACCCAGTACTTC.

The genes are TRBV30 and TRBJ1-2; perhaps TRBD1 as D (6 bases). CDR1 and CDR2 (germline): GTSNPN, SVGIG (reference sequence). The CDR3 totals 14 residues. The V end was cut by 3 bases, the J end by 5 bases, with 16 bases between. The CDR3 spells CAWSLPGGGYGYTF. The DNA for the CDR3 is TGTGCCTGGAGCCTACCCGGAGGGGGGTATGGCTACACCTTC.

This clone was seen a single time. The chain carries TRBV5-4 and TRBJ1-2; D unclear. Trimming took off 0 bases at V and 2 bases at J, with 17 bases between the two ends. CDR3 length: 17 residues. The germline V gene encodes CDR1 SGHNT and CDR2 YYREEE (reference sequence). CDR3 region: CASSLDPVTHPNYGYTF. In nucleotides, the CDR3 is TGTGCCAGCAGCTTGGACCCGGTCACCCACCCCAACTATGGCTACACCTTC.

The chain joins TRBV6-5 to TRBJ2-1; 15 bases match TRBD2. With 2 bases clipped from V and 8 bases from J, the junction kept 4 bases outside the gene matches. The germline V gene has CDR1 MNHEY and CDR2 SVGAGI. The CDR3 sequence is 16 residues long. The CDR3 loop reads CASSYGTSGRLDEQFF. CDR3 DNA: TGTGCCAGCAGTTACGGGACTAGCGGGAGGTTGGATGAGCAGTTCTTC.

The rearrangement joins TRBV5-1 to TRBJ1-3, with D uncertain. Germline assignment: CDR1 SGHRS and CDR2 YFSETQ. Trimming shortened V by 4 bases and J by 4 bases, and 15 bases separated the two germline ends. The CDR3 has 15 amino acids. The CDR3 loop is CASSPQPGIGNTIYF. The CDR3 DNA is TGCGCCAGCAGCCCCCAACCGGGGATCGGAAACACCATATATTTT.